Sequencing of this T cell receptor beta chain was carried out in a study of regulatory T cells in long-lasting Graves disease. This clonotype was detected ten times or more. Germline trimming cut 3 bases from V and 1 base from J; bases unmatched to any gene: 4. Germline V gene data show CDR1 as GTSNPN and CDR2 as SVGIG (reference sequence). The CDR3 has 15 residues. Arm-PCR with iRepertoire HTBI primers amplified the CDR3 regions for these TCR beta libraries. TCRdb itself ran the multiplex PCR reads through MiXCR, one entry per CDR3 protein. The profile shows a few hundred thousand distinct CDR3 sequences, about 19% of them singletons. Time point defined: newly diagnosed GD, antithyroid drugs for less than 3 months. Extracted PBMC RNA gave rise to the TCR library. In addition, the sample was reused for a study of T cells in Graves' hyperthyroidism and ophthalmopathy.

The sample consisted of peripheral blood mononuclear cells (PBMCs), taken at new diagnosis, from a patient treated with antithyroid drugs. The V call is TRBV30, the J call TRBJ2-5; TRBD2 agrees at 11 bases. This clonotype was sampled from a woman in her twenties or thirties with Graves disease. CDR3 bases: TGTGCCTGGAGATTAGCGGGAGGGTCCCAAGAGACCCAGTACTTC. As protein: CAWRLAGGSQETQYF.